This TCR beta chain was captured in a study of blood T cell repertoires in COVID-19 (dated by TCRdb to 2018 to 2020). Regarding the complete study: The collaborator samples originated in the United States, Italy and Spain and spanned the acute and convalescent phases of COVID-19. The material from the prospective study consisted of cDNA or gDNA derived from T cells, B-cell-depleted T cells, or PBMCs. The dataset comprised deeply sampled blood TCRbeta repertoires from subjects exposed to, actively infected with, or recovered from COVID-19. The repertoires were released in a freely available public database meant as a resource for research on the immune response to SARS-CoV-2. Samples were obtained from the ongoing ImmuneRACE study (first 160 participants) and from 1,254 subjects provided by 6 global collaborators. The sample metadata nearly always contained a de-identified subject ID, COVID-19 status, age in years and sex. Where HLA class I and class II types were available, the types were taken from metadata supplied by the sample provider, not from assay-based typing.

Collaborating institutions collected whole blood in K2EDTA tubes following their own protocols. For TCRbeta analysis, collaborators shipped samples in one of three forms: frozen whole blood, isolated PBMCs, or DNA extracted from either of those sample types. TCRbeta CDR3 regions were amplified from genomic DNA using the immunoSEQ Assay, a bias-controlled multiplex PCR. The authors processed their data as follows. The number of nucleated cells in each sample was estimated from the amplification of reference gene primers within the assay. To quantify the absolute abundance of each unique TCRbeta CDR3 rearrangement, sequence reads were collapsed and filtered. Productive Simpson clonality was computed per sample as the square root of Simpson's diversity index over productive rearrangements. This immuneACCESS table, as held by TCRdb, lists in-frame sequences with V and J called but not all clones. Of the missing ones, under half trace to an unresolved V gene in checked studies; the others have no known cause. The V and J calls and clone size are taken from that table; D and trimming were inferred from the DNA. The sample table shows under 150,000 clones, and 80% are seen once. 13% of the sample is taken by the ten largest.

As for this clone: The target of this receptor is not known. One base away there is no much larger clone; base qualities are not given.

Overall study outcomes, separate from this receptor: The amount of clinical and demographic metadata varied by source and participant and was provided uncurated.

V is reduced by 4 bases and J by 2 bases, leaving a spacing of 15 bases between them. Via the germline V gene, CDR1 is MNHEY and CDR2 SVGEGT. Including the terminal cysteine and phenylalanine, the CDR3 comprises 16 residues. The retained sequence is limited to the CDR3, 48 bases, with the frame set at the first base. This TCR derives from a man aged 60-69 years with active or convalescent COVID-19. Material: peripheral blood. The chain was built from TRBV6-2 or TRBV6-3 and TRBJ1-5; the best D guess is TRBD1, with 6 bases matching. The sequenced DNA: TGTGCCAGCAGTTGGCGACAGGTAGACGGCAATCAGCCCCAGCATTTT. Its translation is CASSWRQVDGNQPQHF.